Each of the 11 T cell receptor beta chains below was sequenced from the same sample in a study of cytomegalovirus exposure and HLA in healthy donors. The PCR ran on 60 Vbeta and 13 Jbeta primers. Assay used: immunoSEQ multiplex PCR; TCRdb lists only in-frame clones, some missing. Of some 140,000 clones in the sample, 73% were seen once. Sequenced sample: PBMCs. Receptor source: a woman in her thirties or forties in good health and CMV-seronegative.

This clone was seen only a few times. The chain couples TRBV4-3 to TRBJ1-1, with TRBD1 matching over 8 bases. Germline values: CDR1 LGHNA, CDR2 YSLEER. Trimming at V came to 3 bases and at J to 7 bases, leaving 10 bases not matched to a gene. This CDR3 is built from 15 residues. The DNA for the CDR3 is TGCGCCAGCAGCCAGAGACACGACAGGGGCGGTGAAGCTTTCTTT. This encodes CASSQRHDRGGEAFF.

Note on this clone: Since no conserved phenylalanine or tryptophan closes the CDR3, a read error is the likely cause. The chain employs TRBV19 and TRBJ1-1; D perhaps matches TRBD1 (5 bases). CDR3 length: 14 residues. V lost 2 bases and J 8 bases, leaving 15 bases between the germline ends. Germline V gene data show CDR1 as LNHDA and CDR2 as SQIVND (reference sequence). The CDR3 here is CASSIRSDSTEAFL. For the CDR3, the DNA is TGTGCCAGTAGTATAAGGTCCGACAGTACAGAAGCTTTCCTT.

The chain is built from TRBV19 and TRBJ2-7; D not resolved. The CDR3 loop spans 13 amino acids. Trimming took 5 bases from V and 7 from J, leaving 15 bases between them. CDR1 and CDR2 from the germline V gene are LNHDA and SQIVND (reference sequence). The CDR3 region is CASSVGPAREQYV. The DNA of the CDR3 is TGTGCCAGTAGTGTCGGACCAGCTAGGGAGCAGTACGTC.

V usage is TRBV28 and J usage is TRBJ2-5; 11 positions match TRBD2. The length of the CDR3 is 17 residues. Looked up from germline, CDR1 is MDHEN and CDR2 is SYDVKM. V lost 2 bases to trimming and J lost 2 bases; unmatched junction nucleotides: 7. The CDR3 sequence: CASSLRLAGGQQETQYF. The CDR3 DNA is TGTGCCAGCAGTTTAAGGCTAGCGGGGGGCCAACAAGAGACCCAGTACTTC.

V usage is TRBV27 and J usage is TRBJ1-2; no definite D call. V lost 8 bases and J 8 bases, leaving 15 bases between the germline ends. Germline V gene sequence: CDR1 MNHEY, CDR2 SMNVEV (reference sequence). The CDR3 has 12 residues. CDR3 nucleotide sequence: TGTGCCAGCGCCACATCTTCCTCGGGCTACACCTTC. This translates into CASATSSSGYTF.

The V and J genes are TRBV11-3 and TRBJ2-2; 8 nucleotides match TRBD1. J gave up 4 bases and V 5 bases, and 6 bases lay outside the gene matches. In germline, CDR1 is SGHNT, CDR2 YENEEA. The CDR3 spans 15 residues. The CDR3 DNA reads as TGTGCCAGCAGCGACAGGGGTTCGCGCACCGGGGAGCTGTTTTTT. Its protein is CASSDRGSRTGELFF. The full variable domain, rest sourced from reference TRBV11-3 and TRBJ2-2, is EAGVVQSPRYKIIEKKQPVAFWCNPISGHNTLYWYLQNLGQGPELLIRYENEEAVDDSQLPKDRFSAERLKGVDSTLKIQPAELGDSAVYLCASSDRGSRTGELFFGEGSRLTVL.

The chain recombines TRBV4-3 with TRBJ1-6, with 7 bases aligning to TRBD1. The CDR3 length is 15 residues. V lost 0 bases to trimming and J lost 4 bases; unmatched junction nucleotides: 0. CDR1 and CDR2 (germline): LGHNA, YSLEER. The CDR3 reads CASSQETGYNSPLHF. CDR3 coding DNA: TGCGCCAGCAGCCAAGAGACAGGGTATAATTCACCCCTCCACTTT.

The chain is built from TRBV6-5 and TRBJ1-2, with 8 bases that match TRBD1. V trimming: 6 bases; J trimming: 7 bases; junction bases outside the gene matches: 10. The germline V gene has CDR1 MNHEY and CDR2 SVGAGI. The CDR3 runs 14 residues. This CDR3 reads CASRRDRQNLGYTF. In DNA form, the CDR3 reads TGTGCCAGCAGGAGGGACAGGCAAAACCTTGGCTACACCTTC.

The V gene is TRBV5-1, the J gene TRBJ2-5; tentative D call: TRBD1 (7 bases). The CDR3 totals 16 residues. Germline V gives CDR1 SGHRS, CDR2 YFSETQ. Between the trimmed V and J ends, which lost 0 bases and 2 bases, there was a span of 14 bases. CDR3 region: CASSLDRGSGQETQYF. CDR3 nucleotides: TGCGCCAGCAGCTTGGACAGGGGCAGCGGGCAAGAGACCCAGTACTTC. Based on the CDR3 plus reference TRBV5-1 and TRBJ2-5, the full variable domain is KAGVTQTPRYLIKTRGQQVTLSCSPISGHRSVSWYQQTPGQGLQFLFEYFSETQRNKGNFPGRFSGRQFSNSRSEMNVSTLELGDSALYLCASSLDRGSGQETQYFGPGTRLLVL.

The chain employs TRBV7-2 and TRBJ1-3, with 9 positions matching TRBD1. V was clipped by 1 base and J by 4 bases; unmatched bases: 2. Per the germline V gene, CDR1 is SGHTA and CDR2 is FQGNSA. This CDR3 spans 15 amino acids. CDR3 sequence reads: CASSLGTGVGNTIYF. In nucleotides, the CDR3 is TGTGCCAGCAGCTTAGGGACAGGGGTAGGAAACACCATATATTTT.

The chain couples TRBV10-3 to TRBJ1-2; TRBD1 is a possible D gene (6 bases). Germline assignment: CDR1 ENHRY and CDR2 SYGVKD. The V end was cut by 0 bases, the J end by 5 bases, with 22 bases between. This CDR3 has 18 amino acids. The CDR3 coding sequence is TGTGCCATCAGTGAGTCGAAATCTACTACAGGGCCGACATATGGCTACACCTTC. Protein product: CAISESKSTTGPTYGYTF.